The clone carrying this T cell receptor (beta chain) came up once. From germline, CDR1 is SGDLS and CDR2 YYNGEE. The CDR3 loop spans 14 amino acids. The V gene end was trimmed by 0 bases and the J gene end by 4 bases; junction bases not matched to a gene: 1. Authors' processing steps: Nucleated cell number was recorded as an estimate derived from reference gene primer amplification. Repertoires were generated with immunoSEQ multiplex PCR, while TCRdb's copy carries only in-frame clones and drops some. V, J and clone size are taken as reported in that table, and D and trimming were inferred from the DNA itself. The sample includes some 160,000 clones, roughly 91% seen only once; the top ten take around 5%. This specimen belongs to a study of blood T cell repertoires in COVID-19. The overall study: Sources were T cells, B-cell-depleted T cells, or PBMCs; the material itself was cDNA or gDNA.

Sequencing was done on a sample of peripheral blood. The TCR comes from a man between 18 and 29 years old with COVID-19, enrolled during active disease. The rearrangement uses TRBV9 and TRBJ2-3; 8 positions match TRBD1. The CDR3 DNA sequence: TGTGCCAGCAGCGTAGCGGACAGGGCAGATACGCAGTATTTT. This codes for CASSVADRADTQYF.